This is a list of T cell receptor beta chains from one sample in a study of regulatory T cells in long-lasting Graves disease. TCRdb processed the multiplex PCR reads anew with MiXCR; each CDR3 protein has one entry. This table has hundreds of thousands of distinct CDR3 sequences, 16% appearing once. The same sample was also studied in work on T cells in Graves' hyperthyroidism and ophthalmopathy.

The source was peripheral blood mononuclear cells (PBMCs), collected at new diagnosis, from a patient treated with antithyroid drugs. The receptors shown here come from a woman in her twenties or thirties with Graves disease. CDR3s include the opening cysteine and the closing phenylalanine or tryptophan. The D gene is left open where the match is weak. Size is stated for part of the rows, as once, few or many counts, or as a class when the clone is expanded.

abundance,v_gene,j_gene,d_gene,CDR3aa,CDR3nt
.,TRBV20-1,TRBJ1-3,.,CSARGPDGNTIYF,TGCAGTGCTAGAGGCCCTGATGGAAACACCATATATTTT
.,TRBV7-2,TRBJ2-5,.,CASSPTALVEETQYF,TGTGCCAGCAGCCCAACGGCACTAGTTGAAGAGACCCAGTACTTC
.,TRBV19,TRBJ2-7,TRBD1,CASSLLYRGFSYEQYF,TGTGCCAGTAGTCTGCTCTACAGGGGGTTCTCCTACGAGCAGTACTTC
.,TRBV5-1,TRBJ2-2,TRBD2,CASSGGLAGVGGELFF,TGCGCCAGCAGCGGGGGACTAGCGGGTGTTGGCGGGGAGCTGTTTTTT
many,TRBV2,TRBJ1-1,TRBD1,CASKDRVNTEAFF,TGTGCCAGCAAGGACAGGGTTAACACTGAAGCTTTCTTT
many,TRBV29-1,TRBJ1-1,.,CSVEGFNTEAFF,TGCAGCGTTGAGGGCTTTAACACTGAAGCTTTCTTT
many,TRBV2,TRBJ2-3,.,CASASRASSTDTQYF,TGTGCCAGCGCGAGCAGGGCCTCTAGCACAGATACGCAGTATTTT
many,TRBV28,TRBJ1-2,TRBD1,CASSFLGGYGYTF,TGTGCCAGCAGTTTTCTAGGGGGCTACGGCTACACCTTC
many,TRBV6-1,TRBJ2-1,.,CASRQTTSGLWISF,TGTGCCAGCAGGCAAACAACCTCCGGACTATGGATTTCGTTC
few,TRBV28,TRBJ1-6,TRBD1,CASIPNTGEGSPLHF,TGTGCCAGCATCCCCAATACAGGGGAGGGCTCACCCCTCCACTTT